Listed below are T cell receptor beta chains from one sample, sequenced in a study of regulatory T cells in long-lasting Graves disease. TCRdb re-called the multiplex PCR reads through MiXCR, storing one row per CDR3 protein. This sample has approximately 400,000 distinct CDR3 sequences, with about 20% found just once. The source was peripheral blood mononuclear cells (PBMCs), collected when the disease was refractory, from a patient treated with antithyroid drugs. The receptors here all came from a female donor with Graves disease. Both conserved end residues are part of each CDR3. D genes are given only for firm matches. Size is stated for part of the rows, as once, few or many counts, or as a class when the clone is expanded.

j_call	clone_size	d_call	v_call	cdr3_nt	cdr3_aa
TRBJ1-2	few	TRBD1	TRBV6-1	TGTGCCAGCAGTAAGACCAGAGACAGGGTAGGATCGCACTATGGCTACACCTTC	CASSKTRDRVGSHYGYTF
TRBJ2-7	few	TRBD2	TRBV5-1	TGCGCCAGCAGCACGGGACTAGCGGCGAGCTCCTACGAGCAGTACTTC	CASSTGLAASSYEQYF
TRBJ2-7	many	-	TRBV28	TGTGCCAGCAGTTTATGGGGACACGAGCAGTACTTC	CASSLWGHEQYF
TRBJ1-2	many	-	TRBV12-3/TRBV12-4	TGTGCCAGCAAAACCCAGGGAATGGGGCCTAACTATGGCTACACCTTC	CASKTQGMGPNYGYTF
TRBJ2-7	-	-	TRBV20-1	TGCAGTGCTAGGTCGAACAATGAGCAGTACTTC	CSARSNNEQYF
TRBJ2-1	-	-	TRBV10-3	TGTGCCATCAATGAGGACTACAATGAGCAGTTCTTC	CAINEDYNEQFF
TRBJ2-5	many	TRBD2	TRBV11-2	TGTGCCAGCAGCCCGAGGACTAGTTCGGTCCAAGAGACCCAGTACTTC	CASSPRTSSVQETQYF
TRBJ1-3	-	-	TRBV19	TGTGCCAGTAACTCACCTGGAAACACCATATATTTT	CASNSPGNTIYF
TRBJ2-3	once	TRBD2	TRBV28	TGTGCCAGCAGCGATCCCGGGACTAGCGGGAGTGGTACGCAGTATTTT	CASSDPGTSGSGTQYF
TRBJ2-4	-	-	TRBV7-8	TGTGCCAGCAGCGCGCAATGGGCCGACGAGGACAAAAACATTCAGTACTTC	CASSAQWADEDKNIQYF
TRBJ1-1	few	-	TRBV2	TGTGCCAGCAGTCAGACCGGGACGGCGAACACTGAAGCTTTCTTT	CASSQTGTANTEAFF
TRBJ2-1	-	TRBD2	TRBV18	TGTGCCAGCTCACCGGTTCTACTAGCGGGAGAGGTGCAGTTCTTC	CASSPVLLAGEVQFF
TRBJ2-5	many	-	TRBV20-1	TGCAGTGCTGGAGAGACCCAGTACTTC	CSAGETQYF
TRBJ1-5	-	-	TRBV6-2/TRBV6-3	TGTGCCAGCAGCCCCGCCCTAAGGAGCAATCAGCCCCAGCATTTT	CASSPALRSNQPQHF
TRBJ2-7	-	TRBD2	TRBV6-1	TGTGCCAGCAGTCTCGGACTAGCGGGGGCTATCTCCTACGAGCAGTACTTC	CASSLGLAGAISYEQYF